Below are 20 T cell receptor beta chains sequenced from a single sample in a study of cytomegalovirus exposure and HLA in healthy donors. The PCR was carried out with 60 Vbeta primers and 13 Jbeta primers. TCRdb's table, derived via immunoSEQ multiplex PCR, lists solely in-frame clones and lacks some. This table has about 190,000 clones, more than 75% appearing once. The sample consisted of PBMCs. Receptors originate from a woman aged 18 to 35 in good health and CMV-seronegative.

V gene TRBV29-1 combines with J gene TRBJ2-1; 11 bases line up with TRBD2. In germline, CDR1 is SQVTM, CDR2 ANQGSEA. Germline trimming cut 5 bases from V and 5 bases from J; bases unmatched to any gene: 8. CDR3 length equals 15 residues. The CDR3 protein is CSVSRTSGFDNEQFF. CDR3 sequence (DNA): TGCAGCGTTTCTAGGACTAGCGGGTTCGACAATGAGCAGTTCTTC.

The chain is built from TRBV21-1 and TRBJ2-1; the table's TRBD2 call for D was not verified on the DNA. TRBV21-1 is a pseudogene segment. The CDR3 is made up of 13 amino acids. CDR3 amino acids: CASSPSGGNEQFF. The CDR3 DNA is TGTGCCAGCAGCCCTAGCGGGGGAAATGAGCAGTTCTTC.

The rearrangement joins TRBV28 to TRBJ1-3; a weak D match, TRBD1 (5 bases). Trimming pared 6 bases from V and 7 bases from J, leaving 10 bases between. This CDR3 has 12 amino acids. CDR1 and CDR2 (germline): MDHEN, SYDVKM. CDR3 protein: CASRGTSNTIYF. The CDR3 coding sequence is TGTGCCAGCAGGGGGACTTCGAACACCATATATTTT.

This chain's CDR3 is CASSKGWSTKRELRETQYF. DNA of the CDR3: TGTGCCAGCAGCAAAGGATGGTCGACGAAGCGGGAGTTACGAGAGACCCAGTACTTC. The chain couples TRBV21-1 to TRBJ2-5; the table's TRBD2 call for D was not verified on the DNA. TRBV21-1 is listed as a pseudogene. The CDR3 totals 19 residues.

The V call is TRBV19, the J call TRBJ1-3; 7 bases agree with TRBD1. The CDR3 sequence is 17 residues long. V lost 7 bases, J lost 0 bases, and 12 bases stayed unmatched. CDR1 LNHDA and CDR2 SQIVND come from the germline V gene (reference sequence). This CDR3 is CASTTLPRDSSGNTIYF. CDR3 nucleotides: TGTGCCAGTACCACTCTACCCCGGGACAGCTCTGGAAACACCATATATTTT.

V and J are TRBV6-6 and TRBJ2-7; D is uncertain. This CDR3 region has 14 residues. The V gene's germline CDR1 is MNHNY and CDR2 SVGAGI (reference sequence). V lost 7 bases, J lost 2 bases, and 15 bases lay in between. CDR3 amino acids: CASTPRSRTYEQYF. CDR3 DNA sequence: TGTGCCAGCACCCCGAGAAGCCGTACCTACGAGCAGTACTTC.

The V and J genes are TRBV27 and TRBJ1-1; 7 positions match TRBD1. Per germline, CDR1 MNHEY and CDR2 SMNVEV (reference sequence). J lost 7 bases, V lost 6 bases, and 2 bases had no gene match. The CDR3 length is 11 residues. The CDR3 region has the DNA TGTGCCAGCAGAACAGGGGTTGAAGCTTTCTTT. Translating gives CASRTGVEAFF.

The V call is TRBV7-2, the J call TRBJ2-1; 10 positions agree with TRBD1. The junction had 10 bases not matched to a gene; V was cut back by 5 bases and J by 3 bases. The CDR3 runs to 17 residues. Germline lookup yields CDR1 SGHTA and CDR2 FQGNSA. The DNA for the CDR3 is TGTGCCAGCAGCACCACCCCCGGGACAGGGGTCTACAATGAGCAGTTCTTC. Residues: CASSTTPGTGVYNEQFF. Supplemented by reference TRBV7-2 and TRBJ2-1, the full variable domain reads GAGVSQSPSNKVTEKGKDVELRCDPISGHTALYWYRQSLGQGLEFLIYFQGNSAPDKSGLPSDRFSAERTGGSVSTLTIQRTQQEDSAVYLCASSTTPGTGVYNEQFFGPGTRLTVL.

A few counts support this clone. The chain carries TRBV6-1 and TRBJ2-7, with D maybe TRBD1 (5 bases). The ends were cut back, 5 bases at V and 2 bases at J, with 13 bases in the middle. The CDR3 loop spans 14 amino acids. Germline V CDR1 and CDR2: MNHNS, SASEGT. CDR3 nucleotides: TGTGCCAGCAGTAACCAGGGTGGCACCTACGAGCAGTACTTC. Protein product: CASSNQGGTYEQYF.

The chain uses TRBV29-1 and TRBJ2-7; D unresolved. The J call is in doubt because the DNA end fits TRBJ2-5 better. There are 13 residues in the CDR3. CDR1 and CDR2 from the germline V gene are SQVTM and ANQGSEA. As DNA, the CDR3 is TGCAGCGTTGATGGAAGGGTTGGGGAGACCCAGTACTTC. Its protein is CSVDGRVGETQYF.

CDR3 amino acids: CASSLSPGQGSYEQYF. CDR3 DNA sequence: TGTGCCAGCAGCTTAAGTCCGGGACAGGGCTCCTACGAGCAGTACTTC. This chain connects TRBV7-8 to TRBJ2-5; 9 bases match TRBD1. Judging by the DNA end, TRBJ2-7 fits better; the J call may be wrong. The germline V gene has CDR1 SGHVS and CDR2 FQNEAQ. This CDR3 has 16 amino acids.

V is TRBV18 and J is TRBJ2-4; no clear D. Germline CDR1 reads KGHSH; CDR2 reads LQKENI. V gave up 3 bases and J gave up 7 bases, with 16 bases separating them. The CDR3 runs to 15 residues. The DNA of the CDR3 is TGTGCCAGCTCACCCCCGGTAGTGTTTGAGAACATTCAGTACTTC. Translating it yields CASSPPVVFENIQYF. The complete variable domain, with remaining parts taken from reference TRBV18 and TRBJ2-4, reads NAGVMQNPRHLVRRRGQEARLRCSPMKGHSHVYWYRQLPEEGLKFMVYLQKENIIDESGMPKERFSAEFPKEGPSILRIQQVVRGDSAAYFCASSPPVVFENIQYFGAGTRLSVL.

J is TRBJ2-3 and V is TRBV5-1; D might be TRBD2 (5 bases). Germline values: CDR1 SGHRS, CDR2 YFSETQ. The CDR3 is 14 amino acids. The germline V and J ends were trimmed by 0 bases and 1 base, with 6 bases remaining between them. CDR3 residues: CASSLAEGTDTQYF. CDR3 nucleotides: TGCGCCAGCAGCTTGGCGGAGGGCACAGATACGCAGTATTTT.

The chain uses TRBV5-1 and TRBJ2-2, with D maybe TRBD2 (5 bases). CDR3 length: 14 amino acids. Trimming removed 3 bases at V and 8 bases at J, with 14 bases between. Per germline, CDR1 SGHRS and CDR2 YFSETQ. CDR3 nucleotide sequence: TGCGCCAGCAGCTCCCGCGCAGGCGGGGGGGAGCTGTTTTTT. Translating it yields CASSSRAGGGELFF.

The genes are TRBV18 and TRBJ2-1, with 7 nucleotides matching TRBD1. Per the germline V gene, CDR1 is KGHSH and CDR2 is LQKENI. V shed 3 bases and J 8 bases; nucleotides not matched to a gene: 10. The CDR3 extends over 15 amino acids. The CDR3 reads CASSPDRKVMDEQFF. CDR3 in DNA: TGTGCCAGCTCACCGGACAGGAAGGTAATGGATGAGCAGTTCTTC.

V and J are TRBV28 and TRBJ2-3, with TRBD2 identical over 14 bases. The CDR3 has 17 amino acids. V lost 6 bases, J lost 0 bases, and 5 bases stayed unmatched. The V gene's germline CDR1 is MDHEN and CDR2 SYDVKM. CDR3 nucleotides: TGTGCCAGCAGGGGACTAGCGGGAGTTTCTAGCACAGATACGCAGTATTTT. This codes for CASRGLAGVSSTDTQYF. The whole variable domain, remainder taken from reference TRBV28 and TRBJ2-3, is DVKVTQSSRYLVKRTGEKVFLECVQDMDHENMFWYRQDPGLGLRLIYFSYDVKMKEKGDIPEGYSVSREKKERFSLILESASTNQTSMYLCASRGLAGVSSTDTQYFGPGTRLTVL.

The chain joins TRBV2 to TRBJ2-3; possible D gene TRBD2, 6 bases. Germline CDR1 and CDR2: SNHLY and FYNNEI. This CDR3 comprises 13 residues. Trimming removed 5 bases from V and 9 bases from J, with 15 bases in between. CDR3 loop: CASSRGTGDTQYF. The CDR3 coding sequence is TGTGCCAGCAGTCGGGGGACTGGGGACACGCAGTATTTT.

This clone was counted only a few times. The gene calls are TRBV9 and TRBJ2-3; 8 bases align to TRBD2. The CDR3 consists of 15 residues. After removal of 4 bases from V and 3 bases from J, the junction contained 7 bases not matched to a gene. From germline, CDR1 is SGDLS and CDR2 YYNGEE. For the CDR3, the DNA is TGTGCCAGCAGCCCAAGCGGGGGCTGGACAGATACGCAGTATTTT. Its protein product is CASSPSGGWTDTQYF. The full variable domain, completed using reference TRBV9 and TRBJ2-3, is DSGVTQTPKHLITATGQRVTLRCSPRSGDLSVYWYQQSLDQGLQFLIQYYNGEERAKGNILERFSAQQFPDLHSELNLSSLELGDSALYFCASSPSGGWTDTQYFGPGTRLTVL.

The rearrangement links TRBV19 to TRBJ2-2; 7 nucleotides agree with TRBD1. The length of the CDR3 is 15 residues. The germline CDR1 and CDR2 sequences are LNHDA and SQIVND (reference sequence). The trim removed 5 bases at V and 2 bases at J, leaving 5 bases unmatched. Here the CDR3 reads CASSPDRSNTGELFF. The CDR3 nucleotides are TGTGCCAGTAGTCCGGACAGGAGCAACACCGGGGAGCTGTTTTTT.

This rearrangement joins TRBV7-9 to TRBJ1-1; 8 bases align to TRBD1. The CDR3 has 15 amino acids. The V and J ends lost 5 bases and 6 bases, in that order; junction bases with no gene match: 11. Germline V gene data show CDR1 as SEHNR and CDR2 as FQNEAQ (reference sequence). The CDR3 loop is CASSLLTGVQSEAFF. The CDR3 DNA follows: TGTGCCAGCAGCCTCCTGACAGGGGTGCAGTCTGAAGCTTTCTTT.